This is a list of T cell receptor beta chains from one sample in a study of blood T cell repertoires in COVID-19. The assay was immunoSEQ multiplex PCR, and TCRdb's table has in-frame clones only and misses some. The table records about 87,000 clones, 75% of them present only once. What was sequenced was peripheral blood. These TCRs come from a woman in her fifties or sixties with acute or convalescent COVID-19. The CDR3 runs from the conserved cysteine through the conserved F or W. D genes are given only for firm matches. Some rows have no size entry. The others give once, few or many, or a class for an expanded clone.

>.|once|TRBJ1-6|TRBV6-5
CASSYTRYNSPLHF
TGTGCCAGCAGTTACACGAGGTATAATTCACCCCTCCACTTT
>TRBD1|.|TRBJ2-1|TRBV6-5
CASTPSGQGGKFF
TGTGCCAGCACCCCCTCTGGACAGGGGGGGAAGTTCTTC
>.|.|TRBJ1-1|TRBV9
CASSVAKGLGQENTEAFF
TGTGCCAGCAGCGTAGCTAAGGGTCTCGGACAAGAGAACACTGAAGCTTTCTTT
>TRBD2|.|TRBJ2-1|TRBV20-1
CSASPTSGGLNEQFF
TGCAGTGCTAGTCCGACTAGCGGGGGACTCAATGAGCAGTTCTTC
>.|few|TRBJ2-7|TRBV7-2
CASSLKEGFSSYEQYF
TGTGCCAGCAGCTTAAAGGAGGGATTTAGCTCCTACGAGCAGTACTTC
>.|.|TRBJ1-1|TRBV5-5
CASSLEGNTEAFF
TGTGCCAGCAGCTTGGAGGGGAATACTGAAGCTTTCTTT
>.|.|TRBJ1-6|TRBV5-6
CASSLVAGRAGNSPLHF
TGTGCCAGCAGCTTGGTCGCGGGGAGGGCCGGTAATTCACCCCTCCACTTT
>.|.|TRBJ1-4|TRBV11-2
CASSLSGQPNEKLFF
TGTGCCAGCAGCTTATCGGGACAACCTAATGAAAAACTGTTTTTT
>TRBD1|.|TRBJ1-1|TRBV15
CATSRAGTGLSAFF
TGTGCCACCAGCAGAGCCGGGACAGGCTTGTCAGCTTTCTTT
>.|.|TRBJ2-7|TRBV5-5
CASSLEQSSYEQYF
TGTGCCAGCAGCTTGGAACAGAGCTCCTACGAGCAGTACTTC
>.|.|TRBJ2-2|TRBV27
CASSLSLTGITGELFF
TGTGCCAGCAGTTTATCGTTAACAGGGATTACCGGGGAGCTGTTTTTT
>.|.|TRBJ1-2|TRBV28
CASRRGGYTF
TGTGCCAGCAGGAGGGGGGGCTACACCTTC
>.|.|TRBJ1-5|TRBV6-5
CASRGGGSNQPQHF
TGTGCCAGCAGAGGCGGGGGTTCCAATCAGCCCCAGCATTTT
>.|.|TRBJ2-7|TRBV28
CASSFSQGYEQYF
TGTGCCAGCAGTTTCAGCCAGGGCTACGAGCAGTACTTC
>.|.|TRBJ1-5|TRBV19
CASSMGDMNQPQHF
TGTGCCAGTAGTATGGGAGACATGAATCAGCCCCAGCATTTT
>.|.|TRBJ1-1|TRBV4-1
CASSQGRAGEAFF
TGCGCCAGCAGCCAGGGCAGGGCGGGGGAAGCTTTCTTT
>TRBD2|.|TRBJ2-1|TRBV5-6
CASSSEPGTRLYNEQFF
TGTGCCAGCAGCTCCGAGCCTGGGACTAGACTTTACAATGAGCAGTTCTTC
>.|.|TRBJ1-2|TRBV11-1
CASSPSPDSIYGYTF
TGTGCCAGCAGCCCCTCTCCTGACAGCATCTATGGCTACACCTTC
>.|few|TRBJ2-1|TRBV6-1
CASSEAKVRVNEQFF
TGTGCCAGCAGTGAAGCGAAGGTCAGGGTCAATGAGCAGTTCTTC
>TRBD1|few|TRBJ2-2|TRBV19
CASNTGENTGELFF
TGTGCCAGTAACACAGGGGAGAACACCGGGGAGCTGTTTTTT
>.|.|TRBJ1-5|TRBV7-8
CASSRDRYQPQHF
TGTGCCAGCAGTAGAGACAGGTACCAGCCCCAGCATTTT
>TRBD2|.|TRBJ2-2|TRBV5-1
CASSLAGEGVGELFF
TGCGCCAGCAGCTTGGCCGGGGAGGGCGTCGGGGAGCTGTTTTTT
>TRBD2|once|TRBJ2-2|TRBV11-2
CASSLGSRGWPGELFF
TGTGCCAGCAGCTTAGGTTCGCGGGGGTGGCCCGGGGAGCTGTTTTTT
>.|.|TRBJ1-1|TRBV29-1
CSVDDRMNTEAFF
TGCAGCGTTGACGACAGAATGAACACTGAAGCTTTCTTT
>TRBD1|.|TRBJ1-2|TRBV3-1/TRBV3-2
CASSLQLQGARGYTF
TGTGCCAGCAGCCTTCAGCTCCAGGGGGCACGAGGCTACACCTTC
>.|.|TRBJ1-3|TRBV4-3
CASSPTAVPPSGNTIYF
TGCGCCAGCAGCCCAACAGCCGTACCTCCCTCTGGAAACACCATATATTTT
>.|.|TRBJ1-1|TRBV6-7
CASSHSGGISPGEAFF
TGTGCCAGCAGTCATTCCGGGGGTATTAGCCCCGGTGAAGCTTTCTTT
>TRBD2|.|TRBJ2-2|TRBV19
CASLVPGGNTGELFF
TGTGCCAGCTTAGTCCCGGGGGGGAACACCGGGGAGCTGTTTTTT
>.|.|TRBJ1-1|TRBV4-3
CASSLRGNTEAFF
TGCGCCAGCAGCCTCAGGGGGAACACTGAAGCTTTCTTT